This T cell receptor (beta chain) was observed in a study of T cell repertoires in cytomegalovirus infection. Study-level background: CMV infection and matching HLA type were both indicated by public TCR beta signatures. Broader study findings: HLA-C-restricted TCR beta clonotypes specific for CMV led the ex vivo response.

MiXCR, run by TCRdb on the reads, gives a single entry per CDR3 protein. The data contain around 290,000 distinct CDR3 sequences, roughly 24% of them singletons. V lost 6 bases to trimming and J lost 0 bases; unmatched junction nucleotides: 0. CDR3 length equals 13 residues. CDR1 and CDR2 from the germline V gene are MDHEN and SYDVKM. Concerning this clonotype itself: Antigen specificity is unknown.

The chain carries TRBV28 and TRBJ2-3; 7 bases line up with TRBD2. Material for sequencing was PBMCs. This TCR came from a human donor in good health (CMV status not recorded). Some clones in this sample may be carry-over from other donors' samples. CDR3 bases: TGTGCCAGCAGGCGGGAGAGCACAGATACGCAGTATTTT. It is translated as CASRRESTDTQYF.